This T cell receptor beta chain stems from a study of blood T cell repertoires in COVID-19. The wider study: PBMCs, B-cell-depleted T cells, or T cells provided the cDNA or gDNA that made up the material.

In the source study's methods: Estimation of nucleated cell counts relied on the amplification of reference gene primers. Generated by immunoSEQ multiplex PCR, the TCRdb table keeps only in-frame clones and is missing some. That table gives V, J and clone size, and the DNA gave D and trimming. Of roughly 80,000 clones detected, 88% appear once; the ten largest clones hold 5.5% to 7.5%. Trimming removed 0 bases from V and 4 bases from J; junction bases left unmatched: 4. The CDR3 contains 15 residues. Germline lookup yields CDR1 SGHRS and CDR2 YFSETQ. The source material was peripheral blood. V is TRBV5-1 and J is TRBJ2-7; 10 bases agree with TRBD1. The source is a woman of 80 years or more with acute or convalescent COVID-19. The chain's CDR3 is CASSLDGQGVYEQYF. CDR3 nucleotides: TGCGCCAGCAGCTTGGATGGACAGGGGGTTTACGAGCAGTACTTC.